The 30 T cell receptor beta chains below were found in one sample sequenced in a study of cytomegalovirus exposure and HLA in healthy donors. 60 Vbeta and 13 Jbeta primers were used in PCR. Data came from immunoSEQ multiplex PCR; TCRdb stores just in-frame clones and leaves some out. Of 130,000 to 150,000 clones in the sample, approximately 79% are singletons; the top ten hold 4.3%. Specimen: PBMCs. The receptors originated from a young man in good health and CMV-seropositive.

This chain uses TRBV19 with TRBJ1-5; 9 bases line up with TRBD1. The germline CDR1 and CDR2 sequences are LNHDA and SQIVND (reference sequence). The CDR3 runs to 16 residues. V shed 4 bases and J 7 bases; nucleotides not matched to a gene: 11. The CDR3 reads CASSSPGTGFRQPQHF. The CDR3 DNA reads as TGTGCCAGTAGTAGTCCCGGGACAGGGTTTCGGCAGCCCCAGCATTTT.

The CDR3 nucleotides are TGTGCCAGCAAATCGACAGGGGGCCCTGGCTACACCTTC. Translating it yields CASKSTGGPGYTF. The rearrangement joins TRBV6-1 to TRBJ1-2; 10 nucleotides align to TRBD1. The CDR3 totals 13 residues. J lost 7 bases, V lost 7 bases, and 6 bases had no gene match. From germline, CDR1 is MNHNS and CDR2 SASEGT.

This chain's CDR3 is CASSPSRGPSSYEQYF. For the CDR3, the DNA is TGTGCCAGCAGCCCTTCCAGGGGGCCATCCTCCTACGAGCAGTACTTC. The chain links TRBV7-2 to TRBJ2-7; 8 nucleotides line up with TRBD1. Germline CDR1 is SGHTA and CDR2 is FQGNSA. Trimming at V came to 5 bases and at J to 0 bases, leaving 9 bases not matched to a gene. The length of the CDR3 is 16 residues.

The CDR3, as DNA: TGTGCCAGCAGCTTTAGCGGGAGACACAATGAGCAGTTCTTC. Its translation is CASSFSGRHNEQFF. V gene TRBV7-2 combines with J gene TRBJ2-1, with 9 bases lining up with TRBD2. Germline V gives CDR1 SGHTA, CDR2 FQGNSA. After removal of 3 bases from V and 5 bases from J, the junction contained 2 bases not matched to a gene. The CDR3 covers 14 residues.

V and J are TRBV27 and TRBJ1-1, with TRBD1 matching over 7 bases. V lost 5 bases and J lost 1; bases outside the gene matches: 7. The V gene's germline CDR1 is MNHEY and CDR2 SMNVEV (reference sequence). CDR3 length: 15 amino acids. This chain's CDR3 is CASSPDRVENTEAFF. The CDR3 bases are TGTGCCAGCAGTCCCGACAGGGTGGAGAACACTGAAGCTTTCTTT.

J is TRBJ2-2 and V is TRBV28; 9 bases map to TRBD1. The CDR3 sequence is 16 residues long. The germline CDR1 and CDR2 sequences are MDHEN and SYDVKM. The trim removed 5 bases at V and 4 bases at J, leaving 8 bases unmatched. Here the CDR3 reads CASSIPRQGVTGELFF. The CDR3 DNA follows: TGTGCCAGCAGTATTCCTCGACAGGGGGTCACCGGGGAGCTGTTTTTT. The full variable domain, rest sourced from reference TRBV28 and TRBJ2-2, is DVKVTQSSRYLVKRTGEKVFLECVQDMDHENMFWYRQDPGLGLRLIYFSYDVKMKEKGDIPEGYSVSREKKERFSLILESASTNQTSMYLCASSIPRQGVTGELFFGEGSRLTVL.

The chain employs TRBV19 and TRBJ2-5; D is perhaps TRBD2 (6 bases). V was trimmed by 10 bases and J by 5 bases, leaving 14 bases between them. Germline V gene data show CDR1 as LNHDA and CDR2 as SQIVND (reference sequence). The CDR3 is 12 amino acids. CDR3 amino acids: CATSPGRETQYF. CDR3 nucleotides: TGTGCCACCTCGCCAGGGAGGGAGACCCAGTACTTC. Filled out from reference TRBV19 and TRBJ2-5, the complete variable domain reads DGGITQSPKYLFRKEGQNVTLSCEQNLNHDAMYWYRQDPGQGLRLIYYSQIVNDFQKGDIAEGYSVSREKKESFPLTVTSAQKNPTAFYLCATSPGRETQYFGPGTRLLVL.

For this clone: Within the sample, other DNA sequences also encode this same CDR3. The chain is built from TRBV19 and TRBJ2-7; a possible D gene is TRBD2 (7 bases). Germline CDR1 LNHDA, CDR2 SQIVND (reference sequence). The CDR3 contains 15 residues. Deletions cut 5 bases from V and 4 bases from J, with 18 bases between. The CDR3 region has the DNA TGTGCCAGTAGTCCTGGGGGGGGCAGGGAGTACGAGCAGTACTTC. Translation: CASSPGGGREYEQYF. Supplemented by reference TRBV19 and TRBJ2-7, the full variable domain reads DGGITQSPKYLFRKEGQNVTLSCEQNLNHDAMYWYRQDPGQGLRLIYYSQIVNDFQKGDIAEGYSVSREKKESFPLTVTSAQKNPTAFYLCASSPGGGREYEQYFGPGTRLTVT.

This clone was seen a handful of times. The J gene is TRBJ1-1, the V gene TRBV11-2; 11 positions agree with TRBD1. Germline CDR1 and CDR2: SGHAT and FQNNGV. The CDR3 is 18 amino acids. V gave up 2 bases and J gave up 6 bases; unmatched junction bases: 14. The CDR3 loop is CASSLFRTGGLVRAEAFF. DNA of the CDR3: TGTGCCAGCAGCTTATTCCGGACAGGGGGCCTCGTTCGGGCTGAAGCTTTCTTT. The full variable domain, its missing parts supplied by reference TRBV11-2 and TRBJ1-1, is EAGVAQSPRYKIIEKRQSVAFWCNPISGHATLYWYQQILGQGPKLLIQFQNNGVVDDSQLPKDRFSAERLKGVDSTLKIQPAKLEDSAVYLCASSLFRTGGLVRAEAFFGQGTRLTVV.

Here the CDR3 DNA reads TGTGCCAGCAGTACGACAGGGGACAAACTGAACACTGAAGCTTTCTTT. Its translation is CASSTTGDKLNTEAFF. The genes are TRBV27 and TRBJ1-1, with 8 bases matching TRBD1. The CDR3 runs 16 residues. Per germline, CDR1 MNHEY and CDR2 SMNVEV (reference sequence). J lost 0 bases, V lost 5 bases, and 8 bases had no gene match.

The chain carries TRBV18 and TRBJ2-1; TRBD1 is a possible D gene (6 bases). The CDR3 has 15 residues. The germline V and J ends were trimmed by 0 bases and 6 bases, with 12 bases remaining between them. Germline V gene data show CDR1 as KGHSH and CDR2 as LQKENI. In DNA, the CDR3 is TGTGCCAGCTCACCACCGGTTGGGACATTCAATGAGCAGTTCTTC. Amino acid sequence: CASSPPVGTFNEQFF.

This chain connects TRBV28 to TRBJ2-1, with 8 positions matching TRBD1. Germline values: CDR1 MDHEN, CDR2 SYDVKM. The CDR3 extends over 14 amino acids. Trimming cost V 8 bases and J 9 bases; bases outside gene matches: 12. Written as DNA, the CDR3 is TGTGCCAGCTTTCCGGGACAGGATTTCGGTGAGCAGTTCTTC. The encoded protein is CASFPGQDFGEQFF.

CDR3 sequence (DNA): TGTGCCAGCAGTTTCGGGAGCCGACAGCCCCAGCATTTT. Amino acid sequence: CASSFGSRQPQHF. The chain is built from TRBV6-5 and TRBJ1-5; D is unclear. With 4 bases removed from V and 7 bases from J, the gap between germline ends came to 11 bases. The CDR3 has 13 amino acids. Per germline, CDR1 MNHEY and CDR2 SVGAGI.

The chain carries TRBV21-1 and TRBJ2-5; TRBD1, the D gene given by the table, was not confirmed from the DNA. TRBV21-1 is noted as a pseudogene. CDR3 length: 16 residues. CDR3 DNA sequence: TGTGCCAGCAGCTCCCGGCAGGGTCCTTCTGAAGAGACCCAGTACTTC. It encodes CASSSRQGPSEETQYF.

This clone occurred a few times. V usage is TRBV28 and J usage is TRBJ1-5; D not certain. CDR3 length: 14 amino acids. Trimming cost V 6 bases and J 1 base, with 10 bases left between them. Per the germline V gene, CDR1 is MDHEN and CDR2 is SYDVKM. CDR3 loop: CASSPGWSNQPQHF. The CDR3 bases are TGTGCCAGCAGCCCGGGGTGGAGCAATCAGCCCCAGCATTTT.

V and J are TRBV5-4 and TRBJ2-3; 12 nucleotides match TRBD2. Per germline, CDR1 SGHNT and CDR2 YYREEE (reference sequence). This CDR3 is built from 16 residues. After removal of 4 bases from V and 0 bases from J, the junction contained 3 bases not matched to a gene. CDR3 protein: CASSRGLAGSTDTQYF. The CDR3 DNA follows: TGTGCCAGCAGCCGGGGACTAGCGGGCAGCACAGATACGCAGTATTTT. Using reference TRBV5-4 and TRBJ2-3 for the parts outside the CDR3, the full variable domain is ETGVTQSPTHLIKTRGQQVTLRCSSQSGHNTVSWYQQALGQGPQFIFQYYREEENGRGNFPPRFSGLQFPNYSSELNVNALELDDSALYLCASSRGLAGSTDTQYFGPGTRLTVL.

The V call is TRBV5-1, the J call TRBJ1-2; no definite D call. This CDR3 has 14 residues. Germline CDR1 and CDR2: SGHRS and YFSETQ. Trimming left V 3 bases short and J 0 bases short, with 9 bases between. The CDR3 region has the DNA TGCGCCAGCAGCTCTCTCCAGGCTAACTATGGCTACACCTTC. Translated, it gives CASSSLQANYGYTF.

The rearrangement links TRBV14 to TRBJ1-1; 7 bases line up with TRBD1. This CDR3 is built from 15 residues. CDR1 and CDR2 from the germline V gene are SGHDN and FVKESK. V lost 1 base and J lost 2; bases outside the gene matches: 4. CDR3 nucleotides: TGTGCCAGCAGCCAAGGTCCAGGGGGAAACACTGAAGCTTTCTTT. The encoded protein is CASSQGPGGNTEAFF. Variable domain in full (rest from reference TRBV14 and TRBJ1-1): EAGVTQFPSHSVIEKGQTVTLRCDPISGHDNLYWYRRVMGKEIKFLLHFVKESKQDESGMPNNRFLAERTGGTYSTLKVQPAELEDSGVYFCASSQGPGGNTEAFFGQGTRLTVV.

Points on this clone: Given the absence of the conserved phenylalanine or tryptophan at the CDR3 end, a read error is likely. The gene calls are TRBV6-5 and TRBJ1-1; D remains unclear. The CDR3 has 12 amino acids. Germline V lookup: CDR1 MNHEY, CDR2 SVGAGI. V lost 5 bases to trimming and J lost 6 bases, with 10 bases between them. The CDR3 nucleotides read TGTGCCAGCAGTCCCGCGGGCGCTGAAGCTTTCGTT. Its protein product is CASSPAGAEAFV.

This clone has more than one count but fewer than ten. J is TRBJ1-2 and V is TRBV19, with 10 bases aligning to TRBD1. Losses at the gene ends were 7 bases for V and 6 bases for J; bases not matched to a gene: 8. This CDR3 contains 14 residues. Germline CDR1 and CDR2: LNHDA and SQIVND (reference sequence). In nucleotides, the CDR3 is TGTGCCAGTATCAAGACAGGGGGCGTAAATGGCTACACCTTC. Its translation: CASIKTGGVNGYTF.

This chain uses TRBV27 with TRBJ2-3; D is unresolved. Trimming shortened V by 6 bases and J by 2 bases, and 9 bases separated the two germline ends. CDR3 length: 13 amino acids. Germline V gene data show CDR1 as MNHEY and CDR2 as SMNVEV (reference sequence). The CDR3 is CASRQKITDTQYF. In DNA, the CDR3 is TGTGCCAGCAGACAGAAGATCACAGATACGCAGTATTTT.

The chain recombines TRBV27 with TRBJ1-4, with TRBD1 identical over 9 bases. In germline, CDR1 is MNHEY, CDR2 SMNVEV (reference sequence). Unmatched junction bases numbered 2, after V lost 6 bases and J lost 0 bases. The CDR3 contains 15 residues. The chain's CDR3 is CASSDRGATNEKLFF. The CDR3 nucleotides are TGTGCCAGCAGCGACAGGGGGGCAACTAATGAAAAACTGTTTTTT.

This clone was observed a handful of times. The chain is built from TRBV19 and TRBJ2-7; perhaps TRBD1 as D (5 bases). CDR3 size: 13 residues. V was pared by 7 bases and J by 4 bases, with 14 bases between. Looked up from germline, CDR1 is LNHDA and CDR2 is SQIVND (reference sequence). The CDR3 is CASNADKSYEQYF. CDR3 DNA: TGTGCCAGTAACGCGGACAAGTCTTACGAGCAGTACTTC.

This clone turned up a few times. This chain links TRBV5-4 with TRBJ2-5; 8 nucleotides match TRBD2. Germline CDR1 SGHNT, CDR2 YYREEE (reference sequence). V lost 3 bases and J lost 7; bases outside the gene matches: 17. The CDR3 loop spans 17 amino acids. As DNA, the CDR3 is TGTGCCAGCAGCTACTTTGTTCCCAGGGTGGCGGGGGGGACCCAGTACTTC. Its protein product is CASSYFVPRVAGGTQYF.

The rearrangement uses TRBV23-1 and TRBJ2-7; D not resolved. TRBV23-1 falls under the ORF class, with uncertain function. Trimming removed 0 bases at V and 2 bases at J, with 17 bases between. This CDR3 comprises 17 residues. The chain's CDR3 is CASSQSLKSCETYEQYF. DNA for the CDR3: TGCGCCAGCAGTCAATCCCTAAAATCGTGTGAAACCTACGAGCAGTACTTC.

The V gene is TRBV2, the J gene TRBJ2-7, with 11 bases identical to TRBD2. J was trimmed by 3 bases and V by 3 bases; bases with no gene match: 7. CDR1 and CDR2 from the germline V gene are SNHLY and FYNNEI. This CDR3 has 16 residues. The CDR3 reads CASSDPSGGNDYEQYF. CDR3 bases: TGTGCCAGCAGTGACCCTAGCGGGGGGAATGACTACGAGCAGTACTTC.

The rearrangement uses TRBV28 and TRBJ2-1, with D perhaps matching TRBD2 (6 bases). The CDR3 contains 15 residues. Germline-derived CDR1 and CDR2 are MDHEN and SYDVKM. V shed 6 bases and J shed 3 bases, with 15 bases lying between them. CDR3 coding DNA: TGTGCCAGCAGGGAGCTACCGGGACTCTACAATGAGCAGTTCTTC. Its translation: CASRELPGLYNEQFF.

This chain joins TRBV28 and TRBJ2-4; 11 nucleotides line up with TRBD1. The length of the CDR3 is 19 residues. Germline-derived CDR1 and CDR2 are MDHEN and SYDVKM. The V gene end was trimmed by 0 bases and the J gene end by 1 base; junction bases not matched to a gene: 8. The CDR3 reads CASSLCKDRGHGAKNIQYF. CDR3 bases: TGTGCCAGCAGTTTATGCAAGGACAGGGGGCACGGGGCCAAAAACATTCAGTACTTC.

The CDR3 DNA reads TGTGCCAGCAGCTTGGCCGGGACTAGAGGGGGTGCCTACGAGCAGTACTTC. This codes for CASSLAGTRGGAYEQYF. This chain joins TRBV7-2 and TRBJ2-7; 8 bases line up with TRBD2. Per germline, CDR1 SGHTA and CDR2 FQGNSA. V gave up 3 bases and J gave up 2 bases; unmatched junction bases: 12. The length of the CDR3 is 17 residues.

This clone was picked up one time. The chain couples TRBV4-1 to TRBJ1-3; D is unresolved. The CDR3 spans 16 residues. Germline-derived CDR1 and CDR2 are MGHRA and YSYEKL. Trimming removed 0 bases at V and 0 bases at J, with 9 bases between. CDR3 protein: CASSQDNSFSGNTIYF. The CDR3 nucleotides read TGCGCCAGCAGCCAAGATAACTCGTTCTCTGGAAACACCATATATTTT.